The 29 T cell receptor beta chains given below trace back to one sample, sequenced in a study of T cells in Graves' hyperthyroidism and ophthalmopathy. Amplification targeted TCR beta CDR3 regions from RNA transcripts. Initially, a first-round RT-PCR of the TCR CDR3 employed the HTBI primer set. One entry per CDR3 protein, called by TCRdb with MiXCR from the multiplex PCR reads. The table shows about 840,000 distinct CDR3 sequences, with roughly 40% occurring only once. Specimen: blood. The receptors come from a young man with Graves' hyperthyroidism.

The sample holds many counts of this clonotype. This chain connects TRBV29-1 to TRBJ2-7; TRBD2 aligns across 10 bases. CDR1 is SQVTM, CDR2 ANQGSEA, per germline. The CDR3 is 14 amino acids. V lost 1 base, J lost 5 bases, and 5 bases stayed unmatched. As DNA, the CDR3 is TGCAGCGTTGAAGGATCAGCGGGAGGGAACGAGCAGTACTTC. Translation gives CSVEGSAGGNEQYF.

This clonotype showed up just a few times. The rearrangement joins TRBV7-9 to TRBJ1-2, with D maybe TRBD1 (6 bases). V was clipped by 8 bases and J by 4 bases, with 11 bases between them. In germline, CDR1 is SEHNR, CDR2 FQNEAQ (reference sequence). The CDR3 is 12 residues long. The CDR3 DNA follows: TGTGCCAGCGGCGTAGGGGGCTATGGCTACACCTTC. Protein product: CASGVGGYGYTF.

Many counts were recorded for this clonotype. CDR3 region: CASSDRPEKLFF. CDR3 nucleotides: TGTGCCAGCAGTGACAGACCTGAAAAACTGTTTTTT. The chain is built from TRBV2 and TRBJ1-4; no clear D gene. The CDR3 spans 12 residues. Per germline, CDR1 SNHLY and CDR2 FYNNEI. V lost 3 bases and J lost 7, with 6 bases in between.

The rearrangement joins TRBV7-6 to TRBJ1-4, with 10 positions matching TRBD1. The CDR3 covers 12 residues. The V gene end was trimmed by 5 bases and the J gene end by 17 bases; junction bases not matched to a gene: 8. Germline V gene sequence: CDR1 SGHVS, CDR2 FNYEAQ. The DNA of the CDR3 is TGTGCCAGCAGCCCAGGGACAGGGGACCGTTTTTTT. It specifies CASSPGTGDRFF.

This clonotype was found a few times. The V gene is TRBV19, the J gene TRBJ1-6; D is perhaps TRBD1 (5 bases). Germline CDR1 and CDR2: LNHDA and SQIVND (reference sequence). V lost 0 bases and J lost 10, with 16 bases in between. The CDR3 loop spans 16 amino acids. The CDR3 region is CASSIEGVGARSPLHF. The CDR3 nucleotides are TGTGCCAGTAGTATAGAAGGGGTCGGGGCGAGATCACCCCTCCACTTT.

The gene calls are TRBV25-1 and TRBJ1-2; possible D gene TRBD1, 5 bases. V was shortened by 8 bases and J by 4 bases, with 17 bases between the two germline ends. Germline loops: CDR1 MGHDK, CDR2 SYGVNS. There are 14 residues in the CDR3. CDR3 protein: CASVGVGGTYGYTF. As DNA, the CDR3 is TGTGCCAGCGTGGGGGTCGGCGGTACCTATGGCTACACCTTC.

The rearrangement links TRBV7-9 to TRBJ2-7; D may be TRBD2 (6 bases). The CDR3 runs to 14 residues. The germline V gene has CDR1 SEHNR and CDR2 FQNEAQ (reference sequence). V was pared by 11 bases and J by 0 bases, with 17 bases between. The CDR3 spells CAWSDYGGSYEQYF. The DNA of the CDR3 is TGTGCCTGGAGTGACTACGGGGGCTCCTACGAGCAGTACTTC.

This clonotype was observed a handful of times. V gene TRBV5-1 combines with J gene TRBJ2-5; D is unresolved. Germline V gene sequence: CDR1 SGHRS, CDR2 YFSETQ. This CDR3 has 14 residues. Trimming shortened V by 0 bases and J by 5 bases, and 11 bases separated the two germline ends. The CDR3 coding sequence is TGCGCCAGCAGCTTGGCCAGACTTGAGGAGACCCAGTACTTC. Translating it yields CASSLARLEETQYF.

V usage is TRBV19 and J usage is TRBJ1-1; tentative D call: TRBD1 (6 bases). The CDR3 runs to 15 residues. CDR1 and CDR2 from the germline V gene are LNHDA and SQIVND (reference sequence). Trimming cost V 6 bases and J 0 bases, with 14 bases left between them. Written as DNA, the CDR3 is TGTGCCAGTAGGGTTGGGACATCGATGAACACTGAAGCTTTCTTT. Its protein is CASRVGTSMNTEAFF.

This clonotype was detected many times. DNA for the CDR3: TGCAGCGTTGAAGACGGAAGGACTGAAGCTTTCTTT. It is translated as CSVEDGRTEAFF. The chain has TRBV29-1 and TRBJ1-1; D unresolved. The germline gives CDR1 SQVTM, CDR2 ANQGSEA. The CDR3 is 12 amino acids. Deletions cut 0 bases from V and 5 bases from J, with 7 bases between.

The chain employs TRBV10-3 and TRBJ2-5, with D perhaps matching TRBD1 or TRBD2 (6 bases each). Germline CDR1 ENHRY, CDR2 SYGVKD. The CDR3 has 15 residues. The V end was cut by 10 bases, the J end by 5 bases, with 23 bases between. CDR3 bases: TGTGCCAGCAGCCGTCAGACCGGGGGCAGGGAGACCCAGTACTTC. Translating it yields CASSRQTGGRETQYF.

This clonotype was picked up many times. This chain links TRBV29-1 with TRBJ2-6; D gene ambiguous. Germline assignment: CDR1 SQVTM and CDR2 ANQGSEA. The CDR3 runs 13 residues. V lost 4 bases to trimming and J lost 0 bases, with 4 bases between them. The CDR3 DNA reads TGCAGCGTTGTGAGCTCTGGGGCCAACGTCCTGACTTTC. Protein sequence: CSVVSSGANVLTF. Complete variable domain (other parts from reference TRBV29-1 and TRBJ2-6): SAVISQKPSRDICQRGTSLTIQCQVDSQVTMMFWYRQQPGQSLTLIATANQGSEATYESGFVIDKFPISRPNLTFSTLTVSNMSPEDSSIYLCSVVSSGANVLTFGAGSRLTVL.

Many counts were recorded for this clonotype. V is TRBV5-1 and J is TRBJ2-7, with 12 positions matching TRBD1. CDR1 SGHRS and CDR2 YFSETQ come from the germline V gene. This CDR3 is built from 15 residues. Losses at the gene ends were 4 bases for V and 4 bases for J; bases not matched to a gene: 6. This CDR3 is CASSRGTGGEYEQYF. CDR3 in DNA: TGCGCCAGCAGCAGAGGGACAGGGGGCGAATACGAGCAGTACTTC.

This clonotype was detected a few times. The chain links TRBV7-9 to TRBJ2-7; the D is unclear. Trimming pared 1 base from V and 0 bases from J, leaving 10 bases between. Germline V gene sequence: CDR1 SEHNR, CDR2 FQNEAQ (reference sequence). The CDR3 is 15 residues long. The chain's CDR3 is CASSLGVRSSYEQYF. The CDR3 DNA sequence: TGTGCCAGCAGCTTAGGAGTAAGGAGCTCCTACGAGCAGTACTTC.

The chain joins TRBV4-1 to TRBJ2-5; 10 bases are a match to TRBD2. Germline CDR1 and CDR2: MGHRA and YSYEKL. The CDR3 is 15 amino acids. The J segment lost 3 bases and the V segment lost 4 bases, leaving 5 bases of the junction unmatched. The CDR3 DNA reads TGCGCCAGCAGCCCAGCGCTAGCGGGGGAAGAGACCCAGTACTTC. Amino acid sequence: CASSPALAGEETQYF.

Comment on this clonotype: This sequence may be a read error, since a much larger clone differs from it by one base. The chain recombines TRBV7-9 with TRBJ1-3; D is uncertain. This CDR3 comprises 15 residues. The germline V gene encodes CDR1 SEHNR and CDR2 FQNEAQ (reference sequence). For the CDR3, the DNA is TGTGCCAGCAGCTTAGGAGTCTCCTCTGGAAACACCGTATATTTT. Residues: CASSLGVSSGNTVYF.

The rearrangement joins TRBV10-3 to TRBJ2-5, with D hard to call. The CDR3 sequence is 14 residues long. The V and J ends lost 3 bases and 1 base respectively, with 9 bases between them. Germline-derived CDR1 and CDR2 are ENHRY and SYGVKD. The CDR3 DNA reads TGTGCCATCAGTGATCCCTCCCGCCAAGAGACCCAGTACTTC. Protein product: CAISDPSRQETQYF.

The chain joins TRBV7-3 to TRBJ2-5; a weak D match, TRBD2 (6 bases). V lost 6 bases and J 5 bases, leaving 19 bases between the germline ends. Germline CDR1 and CDR2: SGHTA and FQGTGA. This CDR3 comprises 15 residues. The CDR3 region is CASSFPTRDRETQYF. CDR3 bases: TGTGCCAGCAGTTTCCCAACGCGGGATCGGGAGACCCAGTACTTC.

Of note for this clonotype: The junction departs from the called germline gene at one end, perhaps through a read error. The gene calls are TRBV7-9 and TRBJ2-7; D is uncertain. The CDR3 extends over 13 amino acids. Looked up from germline, CDR1 is SEHNR and CDR2 is FQNEAQ (reference sequence). As DNA, the CDR3 is TGTGCCAGCAGCCAAGAGCCAGCCTACGATCAGTACTTC. It codes for CASSQEPAYDQYF.

The sample holds many counts of this clonotype. V usage is TRBV29-1 and J usage is TRBJ1-2; 12 nucleotides agree with TRBD1. The CDR3 loop spans 14 amino acids. With V trimmed by 6 bases and J by 4 bases, 6 bases remained unmatched. Per the germline V gene, CDR1 is SQVTM and CDR2 is ANQGSEA. The CDR3 DNA sequence: TGCAGCGTCGGGGACAGGGGGCAGGTCTATGGCTACACCTTC. Translated, it gives CSVGDRGQVYGYTF.

Turning to this clonotype: This clone may be a read error of a much larger clone one base away. The V gene is TRBV7-6, the J gene TRBJ2-5; possibly TRBD2 for D (6 bases). CDR1 is SGHVS and CDR2 is FNYEAQ in the germline V gene. V lost 5 bases, J lost 7 bases, and 11 bases lay in between. CDR3 size: 12 residues. The CDR3, as DNA: TGTGCCAGCAGCACGGGGGTAGGGACCCAGTACTTC. It is translated as CASSTGVGTQYF.

This clonotype was detected only once. The chain joins TRBV11-1 to TRBJ2-5, with D maybe TRBD2 (5 bases). Germline V gene sequence: CDR1 SGHAT, CDR2 FQDESV (reference sequence). V lost 6 bases to trimming and J lost 7 bases, with 15 bases between them. CDR3 length: 13 residues. CDR3 sequence reads: CASRSRGHGTQYF. The CDR3 coding sequence is TGTGCCAGCAGGTCAAGAGGGCATGGGACCCAGTACTTC.

The CDR3 region is CASRHPPAVNYEQYF. The CDR3 coding sequence is TGTGCCAGCAGACACCCCCCAGCTGTAAACTACGAGCAGTACTTC. V is TRBV10-3 and J is TRBJ2-7; D is uncertain. CDR3 length: 15 amino acids. V lost 10 bases to trimming and J lost 3 bases, with 22 bases between them. Germline V lookup: CDR1 ENHRY, CDR2 SYGVKD.

The rearrangement uses TRBV20-1 and TRBJ2-7, with TRBD1 matching over 7 bases. The CDR3 length is 13 residues. The V gene's germline CDR1 is DFQATT and CDR2 SNEGSKA (reference sequence). V trimming: 3 bases; J trimming: 1 base; junction bases outside the gene matches: 3. The chain's CDR3 is CSASRDRSYEQYF. DNA for the CDR3: TGCAGTGCTAGCAGGGACAGATCCTACGAGCAGTACTTC.

This clonotype was seen repeatedly, ten times or more. This chain uses TRBV7-9 with TRBJ2-5; no definite D call. CDR1 and CDR2 from the germline V gene are SEHNR and FQNEAQ (reference sequence). V shed 5 bases and J shed 5 bases, with 9 bases lying between them. This CDR3 spans 12 amino acids. The CDR3 protein is CASSGPAETQYF. The DNA of the CDR3 is TGTGCCAGCAGCGGTCCCGCGGAGACCCAGTACTTC.

The sample holds one count of this clonotype. This likely comes from a read error, as the CDR3 has no conserved phenylalanine or tryptophan at its end. The rearrangement joins TRBV9 to TRBJ1-1; TRBD1 aligns across 9 bases. CDR3 length equals 17 residues. V was clipped by 4 bases and J by 2 bases; unmatched bases: 12. Germline CDR1 and CDR2: SGDLS and YYNGEE. This CDR3 is CASSPGQGLIGNTEAFL. The CDR3 nucleotides read TGTGCCAGCAGCCCGGGACAGGGATTGATCGGCAACACTGAAGCTTTCCTT.

This sequence joins TRBV5-1 and TRBJ2-7; maybe TRBD2 (6 bases). Looked up from germline, CDR1 is SGHRS and CDR2 is YFSETQ. The CDR3 sequence is 15 residues long. V was pared by 0 bases and J by 2 bases, with 12 bases between. DNA of the CDR3: TGCGCCAGCAGCTTGGGGGTTAGCGGAGCCTACGAGCAGTACTTC. This codes for CASSLGVSGAYEQYF.

The gene calls are TRBV10-2 and TRBJ1-1, with D hard to call. CDR1 is WSHSY and CDR2 is SAAADI in the germline V gene. The CDR3 totals 16 residues. Trimming left V 7 bases short and J 4 bases short, with 22 bases between. CDR3 nucleotides: TGCGCCAGCAACTCCGGGCCAGATATTCGTGTCACTGAAGCTTTCTTT. This translates into CASNSGPDIRVTEAFF.

The chain recombines TRBV7-9 with TRBJ1-4, with a weak D call TRBD1 (5 bases). V was pared by 8 bases and J by 5 bases, with 9 bases between. CDR3 length: 12 amino acids. Germline V gives CDR1 SEHNR, CDR2 FQNEAQ (reference sequence). CDR3: CASGALNEKLFF. The CDR3 DNA follows: TGTGCCAGCGGGGCGTTAAATGAAAAACTGTTTTTT.